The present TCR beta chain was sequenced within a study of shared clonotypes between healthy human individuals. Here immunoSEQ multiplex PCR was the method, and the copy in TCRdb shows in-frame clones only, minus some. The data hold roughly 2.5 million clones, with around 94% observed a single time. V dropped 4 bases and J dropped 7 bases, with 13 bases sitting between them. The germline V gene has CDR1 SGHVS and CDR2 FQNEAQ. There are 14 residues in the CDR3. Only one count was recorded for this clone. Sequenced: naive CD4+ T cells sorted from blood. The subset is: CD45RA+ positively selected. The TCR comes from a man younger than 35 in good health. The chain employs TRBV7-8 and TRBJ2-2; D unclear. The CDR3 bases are TGTGCCAGCAGCTCGGCCCTTCTTGGCGGGGAGCTGTTTTTT. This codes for CASSSALLGGELFF.